This T cell receptor (beta chain) was profiled in a study of T cells in Graves' hyperthyroidism and ophthalmopathy. Hyperthyroidism in the patients, aged 18 to 65, was newly diagnosed and under 2 months in duration. Any patient presenting with uncontrolled infection, other autoimmune disease, pregnancy or lactation was left out. Template material for amplifying TCR beta CDR3 regions consisted of RNA transcripts. Primed by the HTBI set, a first-round RT-PCR was run on the TCR CDR3. From the multiplex PCR reads, TCRdb called clonotypes with MiXCR, one entry per CDR3 protein. Here the sample spans some 440,000 distinct CDR3 sequences, 15% to 19% being singletons. J was trimmed by 5 bases and V by 6 bases; bases with no gene match: 12. The CDR3 runs 16 residues. The study's findings and limits: Researchers report that a 13 V-J model separated ophthalmopathy from stable hyperthyroidism.

This clonotype was observed at least ten times. Its antigen remains unknown. This chain connects TRBV12-3 or TRBV12-4 to TRBJ2-7, with 11 bases aligning to TRBD1. The receptor's source is a woman younger than 35 with Graves' hyperthyroidism. Specimen: blood. The CDR3 nucleotides are TGTGCCAGCAGAAGGGGGTGGGGACAGGGGGACCACGAGCAGTACTTC. Encoded protein: CASRRGWGQGDHEQYF.